The 26 T cell receptor beta chains reported below all come from one sample, sequenced in a study of identical twins. One entry per CDR3 protein, called by TCRdb with MiXCR from the 5' RACE reads. The sample includes a few hundred thousand distinct CDR3 sequences, 8.5% to 10% of them seen just once. The material sequenced was naive T cells sorted from blood. All receptors derive from a woman in her forties or fifties in good health.

This clonotype was counted at least ten times. This chain uses TRBV27 with TRBJ2-5, with D possibly being TRBD1 or TRBD2 (6 bases each). Trimming took off 6 bases at V and 5 bases at J, with 16 bases between the two ends. The CDR3 is 14 amino acids. The germline gives CDR1 MNHEY, CDR2 SMNVEV (reference sequence). In DNA form, the CDR3 reads TGTGCCAGCAGCATAGGGGGTGGGAGGGAGACCCAGTACTTC. It codes for CASSIGGGRETQYF.

This clonotype was seen more than once but under ten times. V and J are TRBV4-1 and TRBJ2-3; the match to TRBD1 covers 7 bases. J gave up 0 bases and V 3 bases, and 12 bases lay outside the gene matches. The germline gives CDR1 MGHRA, CDR2 YSYEKL. This CDR3 region has 18 residues. CDR3 region: CASSHPKGDSSSTDTQYF. CDR3 sequence (DNA): TGCGCCAGCAGCCATCCCAAAGGGGACAGTTCGAGCACAGATACGCAGTATTTT.

V is TRBV3-1 and J is TRBJ1-2; D is ambiguous. Germline CDR1 is LGHDT and CDR2 is YNNKEL (reference sequence). The CDR3 has 15 amino acids. V was trimmed by 4 bases and J by 2 bases, leaving 14 bases between them. The CDR3 here is CASSPSTGVNYGYTF. For the CDR3, the DNA is TGTGCCAGCAGCCCATCAACCGGGGTCAACTATGGCTACACCTTC.

This CDR3 is CASSEAGPYEQYF. The DNA of the CDR3 is TGTGCCAGTAGTGAGGCTGGCCCCTACGAGCAGTACTTC. The chain links TRBV19 to TRBJ2-7; D remains unclear. The CDR3 extends over 13 amino acids. Germline loops: CDR1 LNHDA, CDR2 SQIVND (reference sequence). Between the trimmed V and J ends, which lost 5 bases and 2 bases, there was a span of 10 bases.

The chain uses TRBV7-9 and TRBJ2-3; 12 nucleotides align to TRBD2. Germline V CDR1 and CDR2: SEHNR, FQNEAQ (reference sequence). The junction had 27 bases not matched to a gene; V was cut back by 5 bases and J by 0 bases. CDR3 length equals 24 residues. CDR3 sequence (DNA): TGTGCCAGCAGCACGGCGATAGGGGCGCGTCTAGCGGGAGGGCCGGTCCCTAGCACAGATACGCAGTATTTT. This encodes CASSTAIGARLAGGPVPSTDTQYF.

In its sample, this clonotype was seen many times. The chain has TRBV27 and TRBJ1-1; D is unresolved. This CDR3 region has 15 residues. The germline gives CDR1 MNHEY, CDR2 SMNVEV (reference sequence). V lost 5 bases and J 1 base, leaving 14 bases between the germline ends. The CDR3 protein is CASSKRDPGNTEAFF. The CDR3 DNA sequence: TGTGCCAGCAGTAAACGAGATCCAGGGAACACTGAAGCTTTCTTT.

This clonotype was recorded at least ten times. J is TRBJ2-2 and V is TRBV4-1; a possible D gene is TRBD2 (6 bases). Germline V gene lookup returns CDR1 MGHRA and CDR2 YSYEKL. The CDR3 has 17 residues. V shed 3 bases and J shed 5 bases, with 19 bases lying between them. The CDR3 reads CASSQGLRERKTGELFF. The DNA of the CDR3 is TGCGCCAGCAGCCAGGGCCTCCGGGAGAGGAAAACCGGGGAGCTGTTTTTT.

This clonotype turned up a few times. The rearrangement joins TRBV19 to TRBJ1-1, with 7 bases matching TRBD1. The J segment lost 4 bases and the V segment lost 6 bases, leaving 14 bases of the junction unmatched. CDR3 length: 16 amino acids. The V gene's germline CDR1 is LNHDA and CDR2 SQIVND (reference sequence). CDR3 nucleotide sequence: TGTGCCAGTAGCGACTTAAGACAGGGCGCTGGCACTGAAGCTTTCTTT. Protein: CASSDLRQGAGTEAFF.

In this sample, this clonotype turned up many times. V usage is TRBV7-8 and J usage is TRBJ1-1; a possible D gene is TRBD1 (5 bases). The CDR3 runs to 16 residues. V was cut by 4 bases and J by 5 bases, with 20 bases left in between. In germline, CDR1 is SGHVS, CDR2 FQNEAQ. CDR3 sequence: CASSSRSRGWWTEAFF. The CDR3 DNA is TGTGCCAGCAGCTCCAGGTCCCGGGGGTGGTGGACTGAAGCTTTCTTT.

This clonotype has at least ten counts. This chain joins TRBV5-1 and TRBJ2-2, with 9 bases lining up with TRBD1. Looked up from germline, CDR1 is SGHRS and CDR2 is YFSETQ. With V trimmed by 5 bases and J by 0 bases, 5 bases remained unmatched. This CDR3 has 16 amino acids. In DNA, the CDR3 is TGCGCCAGCAGGATCGGACAGGGGTCGAACACCGGGGAGCTGTTTTTT. This codes for CASRIGQGSNTGELFF.

This clonotype was found a few times. The rearrangement uses TRBV20-1 and TRBJ2-5, with 15 bases aligning to TRBD2. V was clipped by 0 bases and J by 4 bases; unmatched bases: 6. Germline lookup yields CDR1 DFQATT and CDR2 SNEGSKA (reference sequence). This CDR3 contains 17 residues. The CDR3 DNA sequence: TGCAGTGCTAGAGATCTGGGACTAGCGGGAGGTAGAGAGACCCAGTACTTC. Translated, it gives CSARDLGLAGGRETQYF.

The chain combines TRBV30 with TRBJ2-3; D gene uncertain. V lost 3 bases and J lost 2, with 3 bases in between. Germline V gene sequence: CDR1 GTSNPN, CDR2 SVGIG (reference sequence). This CDR3 has 11 residues. In nucleotides, the CDR3 is TGTGCCTGGAGCAACACAGATACGCAGTATTTT. Its protein is CAWSNTDTQYF.

There are a few counts of this clonotype. As DNA, the CDR3 is TGTGCCATCAGTGAACGGCGGGAGTATGGCCATGAGCAGTTCTTC. Translating gives CAISERREYGHEQFF. The chain combines TRBV10-3 with TRBJ2-1; 7 positions agree with TRBD2. The CDR3 spans 15 residues. CDR1 and CDR2 (germline): ENHRY, SYGVKD. Germline trimming cut 3 bases from V and 8 bases from J; bases unmatched to any gene: 10.

V is TRBV16 and J is TRBJ2-2; the match to TRBD1 covers 11 bases. The CDR3 length is 16 residues. The V gene's germline CDR1 is KGHSY and CDR2 FQNENV. The trim removed 4 bases at V and 4 bases at J, leaving 5 bases unmatched. The CDR3 is CASSPSGTGGTGELFF. As DNA, the CDR3 is TGTGCCAGCAGCCCCTCCGGGACAGGGGGCACCGGGGAGCTGTTTTTT.

This clonotype has a handful of counts. This chain uses TRBV15 with TRBJ2-7, with 9 bases aligning to TRBD1. CDR1 is LNHNV, CDR2 YYDKDF, per germline (reference sequence). With 1 base clipped from V and 1 base from J, the junction kept 2 bases outside the gene matches. The CDR3 is 15 amino acids. Here the CDR3 reads CATSRVQGASYEQYF. CDR3 sequence (DNA): TGTGCCACCAGCAGAGTACAGGGGGCATCCTACGAGCAGTACTTC.

This clonotype came up a few times. The V call is TRBV15, the J call TRBJ2-7, with D tentatively TRBD2 (6 bases). V lost 3 bases to trimming and J lost 2 bases, with 11 bases between them. In germline, CDR1 is LNHNV, CDR2 YYDKDF (reference sequence). The CDR3 spans 14 residues. The CDR3 sequence: CATSSGGAAYEQYV. The CDR3 nucleotides are TGTGCCACCAGCAGCGGGGGAGCGGCCTACGAGCAGTACGTC.

The chain links TRBV4-1 to TRBJ2-1; perhaps TRBD2 as D (6 bases). The CDR3 length is 15 residues. Trimming removed 1 base at V and 8 bases at J, with 15 bases between. CDR1 is MGHRA and CDR2 is YSYEKL in the germline V gene. Written as DNA, the CDR3 is TGCGCCAGCAGCCAAGTCGAGGGAGGCACCCATGAGCAGTTCTTC. It translates to CASSQVEGGTHEQFF.

The V and J genes are TRBV12-3 or TRBV12-4 and TRBJ1-1; possible D gene TRBD1, 6 bases. V gave up 7 bases and J gave up 6 bases, with 9 bases separating them. The CDR3 runs to 11 residues. The CDR3 DNA follows: TGTGCCAGCATAGGGGGGGCTGAAGCTTTCTTT. As protein: CASIGGAEAFF.

The chain joins TRBV5-1 to TRBJ1-6; 7 bases align to TRBD1. J gave up 9 bases and V 3 bases, and 9 bases lay outside the gene matches. CDR3 length equals 15 residues. Germline-derived CDR1 and CDR2 are SGHRS and YFSETQ. The CDR3 DNA reads TGCGCCAGCAGCTACGGACAGGCAACCATTTCACCCCTCCACTTT. The encoded protein is CASSYGQATISPLHF.

This chain joins TRBV24-1 and TRBJ2-3; D assignment may be TRBD1 or TRBD2 (5 bases each). V gave up 12 bases and J gave up 2 bases, with 11 bases separating them. Germline V gene data show CDR1 as KGHDR and CDR2 as SFDVKD. The CDR3 has 12 residues. CDR3 residues: CASGDVTDTQYF. CDR3 DNA sequence: TGTGCCTCCGGGGACGTCACAGATACGCAGTATTTT.

This clonotype was observed a few times. The chain carries TRBV30 and TRBJ2-5, with D perhaps matching TRBD2 (5 bases). Germline CDR1 and CDR2: GTSNPN and SVGIG (reference sequence). The CDR3 is 12 amino acids. Trimming stripped 4 bases from V and 9 bases from J, with 15 bases between. CDR3 in amino acids: CAWTPGNGPQYF. The CDR3, as DNA: TGTGCCTGGACGCCCGGGAATGGGCCCCAGTACTTC.

At least ten counts were recorded for this clonotype. The rearrangement uses TRBV20-1 and TRBJ2-4; TRBD2 matches at 7 bases. The germline gives CDR1 DFQATT, CDR2 SNEGSKA (reference sequence). The CDR3 is made up of 14 amino acids. V gave up 6 bases and J gave up 3 bases; unmatched junction bases: 8. The CDR3 nucleotides are TGCAGTGCCCTCGGGGGGATCGGCAAAAACATTCAGTACTTC. This gives the protein CSALGGIGKNIQYF.

This chain links TRBV12-3 or TRBV12-4 with TRBJ2-1, with D maybe TRBD1 (5 bases). The CDR3 is made up of 17 amino acids. V lost 6 bases and J 7 bases, leaving 25 bases between the germline ends. The CDR3: CASRQGALAVTHNEQFF. The CDR3 DNA reads as TGTGCCAGCAGACAAGGGGCTTTGGCGGTCACTCATAATGAGCAGTTCTTC.

This clonotype was detected many times. The chain has TRBV6-6 and TRBJ2-2, with a weak D call TRBD2 (6 bases). The CDR3 is 13 amino acids. The germline V gene encodes CDR1 MNHNY and CDR2 SVGAGI (reference sequence). V lost 8 bases, J lost 6 bases, and 13 bases lay in between. CDR3 residues: CASGESGAGELFF. In DNA form, the CDR3 reads TGTGCCAGCGGGGAGTCGGGGGCCGGGGAGCTGTTTTTT.

This clonotype has at least ten counts. This chain connects TRBV10-3 to TRBJ2-3; D uncertain. Trimming left V 4 bases short and J 1 base short, with 6 bases between. The germline V gene encodes CDR1 ENHRY and CDR2 SYGVKD. The CDR3 extends over 13 amino acids. This CDR3 reads CAISGQGTDTQYF. The CDR3 nucleotides are TGTGCCATCAGTGGGCAGGGCACAGATACGCAGTATTTT.

The chain uses TRBV2 and TRBJ1-1; D remains ambiguous. From germline, CDR1 is SNHLY and CDR2 FYNNEI. The CDR3 length is 13 residues. V lost 6 bases to trimming and J lost 1 base, with 9 bases between them. CDR3 DNA: TGTGCCAGCAGGACCGAAACGAACACTGAAGCTTTCTTT. Its translation: CASRTETNTEAFF.